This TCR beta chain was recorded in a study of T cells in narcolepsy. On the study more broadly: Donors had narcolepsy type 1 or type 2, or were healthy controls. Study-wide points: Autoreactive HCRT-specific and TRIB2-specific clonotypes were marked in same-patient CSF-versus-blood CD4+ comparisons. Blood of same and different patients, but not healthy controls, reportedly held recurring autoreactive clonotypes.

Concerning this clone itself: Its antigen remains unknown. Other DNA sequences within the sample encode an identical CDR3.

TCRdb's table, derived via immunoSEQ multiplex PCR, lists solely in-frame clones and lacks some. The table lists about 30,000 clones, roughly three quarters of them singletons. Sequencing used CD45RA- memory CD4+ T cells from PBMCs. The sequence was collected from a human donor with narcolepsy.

In nucleotides, the CDR3 is TGTGCCAGCAGCGTAGGATCTCTTGGGAACACTGAAGCTTTCTTT. Protein sequence: CASSVGSLGNTEAFF. The chain couples TRBV9 to TRBJ1-1; D remains ambiguous. Germline CDR1 is SGDLS and CDR2 is YYNGEE. The CDR3 loop spans 15 amino acids. V was clipped by 0 bases and J by 1 base, with 10 bases between them.